Below, 31 T cell receptor beta chains from the same sample are listed, as sequenced in a study of tumor-infiltrating lymphocytes in oesophageal squamous cell carcinoma. From the PCR reads, TCRdb called clonotypes with MiXCR, one entry per CDR3 protein. The repertoire consists of around 12,000 distinct CDR3 sequences, with 58% occurring once and the leading ten covering over 25%. Sequenced material: esophageal tumor tissue. The receptor set was obtained from a female donor with esophageal squamous cell carcinoma.

This sequence joins TRBV5-1 and TRBJ1-2, with a tentative D call TRBD1 (6 bases). The V gene lost 3 bases and the J gene lost 0 bases, with 21 bases spanning the gap. Germline V gives CDR1 SGHRS, CDR2 YFSETQ. This CDR3 has 18 amino acids. The CDR3 sequence is CASSSRTVVRGANYGYTF. CDR3 nucleotides: TGCGCCAGCAGCTCCCGGACAGTAGTACGAGGAGCTAACTATGGCTACACCTTC.

In this sample, this clonotype turned up many times. The chain is built from TRBV7-2 and TRBJ2-3, with 14 positions matching TRBD2. The V and J ends lost 5 bases and 4 bases, in that order; junction bases with no gene match: 5. CDR3 length: 16 residues. Germline assignment: CDR1 SGHTA and CDR2 FQGNSA. CDR3 DNA: TGTGCCAGCAGCACCCGACTAGCGGGAGGGTCAGATACGCAGTATTTT. It translates to CASSTRLAGGSDTQYF.

V and J are TRBV11-2 and TRBJ2-3; 10 bases fit TRBD1. The CDR3 sequence is 17 residues long. V shed 1 base, J shed 3 bases, and the junction held 7 bases outside the gene matches. Germline V CDR1 and CDR2: SGHAT, FQNNGV. The CDR3 DNA reads TGTGCCAGCAGCTTAGGTGGGGCGGGACAGGGGACAGATACGCAGTATTTT. This sequence encodes CASSLGGAGQGTDTQYF.

This CDR3 is CASSLRLGGEQFF. In DNA form, the CDR3 reads TGTGCCAGCAGCCTCCGTTTGGGGGGTGAGCAGTTCTTC. The genes are TRBV7-2 and TRBJ2-7; tentatively, D is TRBD2 (6 bases). The DNA matches TRBJ2-1 better at its end, which makes the J call doubtful. This CDR3 has 13 residues. Germline CDR1 reads SGHTA; CDR2 reads FQGNSA.

The gene calls are TRBV5-1 and TRBJ2-5; 7 bases are shared with TRBD2. Germline V CDR1 and CDR2: SGHRS, YFSETQ. This CDR3 region has 14 residues. V lost 5 bases to trimming and J lost 2 bases; unmatched junction nucleotides: 6. CDR3 in amino acids: CASSSGGGQETQYF. DNA for the CDR3: TGCGCCAGCAGTTCGGGGGGTGGGCAAGAGACCCAGTACTTC.

The rearrangement uses TRBV7-2 and TRBJ2-3; D is unresolved. The CDR3 is 15 residues long. Germline values: CDR1 SGHTA, CDR2 FQGNSA. The ends were cut back, 3 bases at V and 4 bases at J, with 14 bases in the middle. The CDR3 region is CASSFLSRISDTQYF. DNA of the CDR3: TGTGCCAGCAGCTTTCTCTCTAGGATATCAGATACGCAGTATTTT.

This chain joins TRBV7-8 and TRBJ1-2, with a weak D call TRBD1 (6 bases). The V gene's germline CDR1 is SGHVS and CDR2 FQNEAQ. Trimming left V 1 base short and J 2 bases short, with 8 bases between. The CDR3 runs 14 residues. As DNA, the CDR3 is TGTGCCAGCAGCTTAGGGCAGGGGAACTATGGCTACACCTTC. Amino acids: CASSLGQGNYGYTF.

This clonotype was counted once. This rearrangement joins TRBV5-1 to TRBJ2-5; possible D gene TRBD2, 6 bases. Trimming took off 5 bases at V and 0 bases at J, with 14 bases between the two ends. The germline CDR1 and CDR2 sequences are SGHRS and YFSETQ. CDR3 length equals 15 residues. The CDR3 here is CASRASGSYQETQYF. The CDR3 bases are TGCGCCAGCAGAGCCAGCGGGTCGTACCAAGAGACCCAGTACTTC.

The chain combines TRBV7-9 with TRBJ2-1; unclear D gene. With 1 base removed from V and 0 bases from J, the gap between germline ends came to 7 bases. The germline CDR1 and CDR2 sequences are SEHNR and FQNEAQ (reference sequence). CDR3 length: 15 residues. The CDR3 here is CASSLVWSSYNEQFF. DNA for the CDR3: TGTGCCAGCAGCTTAGTATGGAGCTCCTACAATGAGCAGTTCTTC.

This clonotype showed up just a few times. The V and J genes are TRBV7-3 and TRBJ2-3, with 7 nucleotides matching TRBD2. The CDR3 runs 15 residues. With V trimmed by 5 bases and J by 4 bases, 9 bases remained unmatched. The germline V gene has CDR1 SGHTA and CDR2 FQGTGA. The CDR3 nucleotides read TGTGCCAGCAGCATATCCGGGACTAAAGCAGATACGCAGTATTTT. It yields the protein CASSISGTKADTQYF. Variable domain in full (rest from reference TRBV7-3 and TRBJ2-3): GAGVSQTPSNKVTEKGKYVELRCDPISGHTALYWYRQSLGQGPEFLIYFQGTGAADDSGLPNDRFFAVRPEGSVSTLKIQRTERGDSAVYLCASSISGTKADTQYFGPGTRLTVL.

The genes are TRBV7-3 and TRBJ2-3; 10 bases fit TRBD2. The trim removed 3 bases at V and 0 bases at J, leaving 6 bases unmatched. This CDR3 region has 17 residues. Germline V gene sequence: CDR1 SGHTA, CDR2 FQGTGA. In DNA form, the CDR3 reads TGTGCCAGCAGCTTTGTAGCGGGGGGCACTAGCACAGATACGCAGTATTTT. It is translated as CASSFVAGGTSTDTQYF.

The rearrangement joins TRBV7-8 to TRBJ1-5; D is ambiguous. The CDR3 consists of 14 residues. The ends were cut back, 3 bases at V and 4 bases at J, with 10 bases in the middle. Germline values: CDR1 SGHVS, CDR2 FQNEAQ. CDR3 bases: TGTGCCAGCAGCTTTGGGCAGGTTAATCAGCCCCAGCATTTT. This translates into CASSFGQVNQPQHF.

J is TRBJ2-3 and V is TRBV6-6; TRBD1 aligns across 7 bases. The DNA end favors TRBJ2-7, so the J call may be wrong. This CDR3 comprises 16 residues. CDR1 and CDR2 (germline): MNHNY, SVGAGI (reference sequence). The CDR3 DNA sequence: TGTGCCAGCAGTTACTCGATTACAGGGGTTACGCGGGAGCAGTACTTC. It codes for CASSYSITGVTREQYF.

The chain is built from TRBV11-1 and TRBJ2-3; 14 bases line up with TRBD2. The germline V gene has CDR1 SGHAT and CDR2 FQDESV (reference sequence). This CDR3 comprises 16 residues. Unmatched junction bases numbered 5, after V lost 5 bases and J lost 4 bases. The CDR3 DNA reads TGTGCCAGCAGCCTAGGGACTAGCGGGAGCCCAGATACGCAGTATTTT. It encodes CASSLGTSGSPDTQYF.

This sequence joins TRBV6-8 and TRBJ2-3; 9 bases match TRBD2. The CDR3 has 15 residues. Germline loops: CDR1 MNHGY, CDR2 SAAAGT. Germline trimming cut 4 bases from V and 1 base from J; bases unmatched to any gene: 3. CDR3 amino acids: CASSSASGGTDTQYF. The CDR3 bases are TGTGCCAGCAGTTCCGCTAGCGGGGGCACAGATACGCAGTATTTT.

The CDR3 bases are TGTGCCAGCAGCCCCCAGGAGGCCAACGTCCTGACTTTC. Its protein product is CASSPQEANVLTF. The genes are TRBV7-6 and TRBJ2-4; D remains ambiguous. The DNA end lines up better with TRBJ2-6; the J call may be wrong. The CDR3 runs to 13 residues. The germline V gene encodes CDR1 SGHVS and CDR2 FNYEAQ.

This chain uses TRBV20-1 with TRBJ2-1; 10 nucleotides line up with TRBD2. The last part of the DNA fits TRBJ2-7 better; the J call may be wrong. The CDR3 length is 14 residues. The germline V gene encodes CDR1 DFQATT and CDR2 SNEGSKA (reference sequence). CDR3 coding DNA: TGCAGTGCTAGGGGACTAGCGCTCTACAATGAGCAGTACTTC. Residues: CSARGLALYNEQYF.

The chain joins TRBV7-3 to TRBJ2-7, with 9 bases fitting TRBD1. Matching the DNA end better, TRBJ2-5 makes the J call doubtful. The CDR3 runs to 15 residues. Germline CDR1 SGHTA, CDR2 FQGTGA. This CDR3 reads CASSLTADRGETQYF. The CDR3 DNA follows: TGTGCCAGCAGCTTAACCGCGGACAGGGGTGAGACCCAGTACTTC.

This clonotype is a singleton in its sample. The gene calls are TRBV7-3 and TRBJ2-7; 12 bases line up with TRBD2. Near its end, the DNA agrees better with TRBJ2-1, so the J call may be wrong. The CDR3 contains 21 residues. CDR1 is SGHTA, CDR2 FQGTGA, per germline. This CDR3 is CASRSAGLGQPTSGRNHEQFF. The DNA of the CDR3 is TGTGCCAGCAGGTCTGCCGGTTTGGGACAGCCCACTAGCGGGAGGAACCATGAGCAGTTCTTC.

The chain employs TRBV12-3 or TRBV12-4 and TRBJ2-5, with D possibly matching TRBD2 (6 bases). The end of the DNA aligns better with TRBJ2-1, so the J call may be wrong. The CDR3 spans 14 residues. CDR3 loop: CASSDRDGGNEQFF. Written as DNA, the CDR3 is TGTGCCAGCAGTGACCGGGACGGGGGCAATGAGCAGTTCTTC.

At least ten counts were recorded for this clonotype. Here the CDR3 omits its conserved ending phenylalanine or tryptophan, so a read error is the likely source. The limits of the CDR3 on the DNA are not certain, so only TCRdb's listed CDR3 is given. The V and J genes are TRBV7-2 and TRBJ2-7; no check of the table's D call, TRBD1, against the DNA was made. The CDR3 has 14 residues if both end residues are counted. Germline-derived CDR1 and CDR2 are SGHTA and FQGNSA. The CDR3 loop reads CASSKRGFGYTFGS.

This clonotype was seen a few times. V and J are TRBV7-6 and TRBJ2-5, with D possibly being TRBD1 (6 bases). The CDR3 runs 16 residues. CDR1 and CDR2 (germline): SGHVS, FNYEAQ. V was cut by 5 bases and J by 7 bases, with 23 bases left in between. The chain's CDR3 is CASSPLADTGLVTQYF. As DNA, the CDR3 is TGTGCCAGCAGCCCTCTAGCCGATACAGGGTTGGTGACCCAGTACTTC.

Concerning this clonotype itself: Sequence at one end of the junction differs from germline and may be a read error. The chain uses TRBV12-3 or TRBV12-4 and TRBJ1-6, with D uncertain. There are 12 residues in the CDR3. CDR3 sequence: CASSFGRSWQYF. The CDR3 DNA follows: TGTGCCAGCAGTTTTGGACGGTCCTGGCAGTACTTT.

The rearrangement links TRBV7-3 to TRBJ2-7, with 11 bases fitting TRBD1. The end of the DNA fits TRBJ2-1 better, so the J call may be wrong. Germline V gene sequence: CDR1 SGHTA, CDR2 FQGTGA. This CDR3 region has 15 residues. The CDR3 DNA is TGTGCCAGCAGCGCCGGACAGGGGGCGATCTCTGAGCAGTTCTTC. It codes for CASSAGQGAISEQFF.

This chain joins TRBV6-1 and TRBJ2-1; TRBD1 matches at 7 bases. The J call may be mistaken, given a closer DNA end match to TRBJ2-7. CDR1 is MNHNS, CDR2 SASEGT, per germline. The CDR3 is 15 amino acids. CDR3 DNA sequence: TGTGCCAGCAGTTACCGTAGGCAGGGGGCCTACGAGCAGTACTTC. Translating it yields CASSYRRQGAYEQYF.

The V and J genes are TRBV7-2 and TRBJ2-3, with D unclear. The germline V gene encodes CDR1 SGHTA and CDR2 FQGNSA. There are 17 residues in the CDR3. V lost 0 bases, J lost 2 bases, and 15 bases lay in between. As DNA, the CDR3 is TGTGCCAGCAGCTTAGCGTCCGGCTCCACAATCACAGATACGCAGTATTTT. Translation gives CASSLASGSTITDTQYF. The full variable domain, with the rest looked up from reference TRBV7-2 and TRBJ2-3, is GAGVSQSPSNKVTEKGKDVELRCDPISGHTALYWYRQSLGQGLEFLIYFQGNSAPDKSGLPSDRFSAERTGGSVSTLTIQRTQQEDSAVYLCASSLASGSTITDTQYFGPGTRLTVL.

V is TRBV7-6 and J is TRBJ2-3; unclear D gene. This CDR3 is built from 13 residues. Germline V gene sequence: CDR1 SGHVS, CDR2 FNYEAQ. V was cut by 1 base and J by 4 bases, with 6 bases left in between. The chain's CDR3 is CASSLEYPDTQYF. DNA for the CDR3: TGTGCCAGCAGCTTAGAGTATCCAGATACGCAGTATTTT.

On this clonotype: One base away lies a much larger clone, so this may be a sequencing read error. This chain connects TRBV7-9 to TRBJ2-7; weak D call: TRBD2 (5 bases). The CDR3 covers 15 residues. Per germline, CDR1 SEHNR and CDR2 FQNEAQ (reference sequence). DNA of the CDR3: TGTGCCAGCAGCCGCTCCGGGATTATTAGCTCACCCCTCCACTTC. Translated: CASSRSGIISSPLHF.

This clonotype was seen a few times. This clone may be a read error of a much larger clone one base away. The chain recombines TRBV5-4 with TRBJ2-5; D is unclear. Germline CDR1 SGHNT, CDR2 YYREEE (reference sequence). The CDR3 loop spans 15 amino acids. V lost 0 bases and J 11 bases, leaving 20 bases between the germline ends. The CDR3 region has the DNA TGTGCCAGCAGCTTGGGTACGAACCTCAACAATGAGCAGTACTTC. It is translated as CASSLGTNLNNEQYF.

The chain combines TRBV7-3 with TRBJ2-1, with TRBD2 as a possible D gene (6 bases). The CDR3 has 13 amino acids. Germline-derived CDR1 and CDR2 are SGHTA and FQGTGA. V lost 3 bases and J 8 bases, leaving 11 bases between the germline ends. The CDR3 region is CASSFLGEDEQFF. For the CDR3, the DNA is TGTGCCAGCAGCTTCTTAGGGGAGGATGAGCAGTTCTTC.

Here the CDR3 reads CASRLQQNNEQFF. The CDR3 nucleotides read TGTGCCAGCAGGTTACAACAGAACAATGAGCAGTTCTTC. The chain couples TRBV11-2 to TRBJ2-5; D call uncertain. TRBJ2-1 explains the end of the DNA better; the J call may be wrong. Germline CDR1 SGHAT, CDR2 FQNNGV. There are 13 residues in the CDR3.